Following are 14 T cell receptor beta chains from one sample sequenced in a study of CD8+ T cells in alopecia areata. TCR sequencing used cDNA made by reverse transcription of extracted RNA. Sequencing was performed with immunoSEQ multiplex PCR; in TCRdb, only in-frame clones are kept and a portion is missing. The table lists around 35,000 clones, less than 70% of them singletons, with 30% to 50% in the top ten. Sequenced material: NKG2D-high CD8+ T cells sorted from blood. These receptors originate from a human donor with alopecia areata.

This clone has a handful of counts. V is TRBV7-2 and J is TRBJ1-1; TRBD1 matches 7 bases. With 2 bases clipped from V and 3 bases from J, the junction kept 6 bases outside the gene matches. CDR3 length equals 15 residues. Germline lookup yields CDR1 SGHTA and CDR2 FQGNSA. The CDR3 region is CASSLPQGVDTEAFF. DNA for the CDR3: TGTGCCAGCAGCTTACCGCAGGGGGTCGACACTGAAGCTTTCTTT.

The V and J genes are TRBV11-2 and TRBJ1-1; D might be TRBD1 (5 bases). This CDR3 has 14 amino acids. Germline V gives CDR1 SGHAT, CDR2 FQNNGV. With 5 bases removed from V and 1 base from J, the gap between germline ends came to 11 bases. CDR3 amino acids: CASSAGAQNTEAFF. The CDR3 bases are TGTGCCAGCAGCGCCGGGGCCCAGAACACTGAAGCTTTCTTT.

Here the CDR3 reads CASSRPDRYEQYF. CDR3 DNA sequence: TGCGCCAGCAGCCGACCAGACAGATACGAGCAGTACTTC. This chain links TRBV5-1 with TRBJ2-7; perhaps TRBD1 as D (5 bases). CDR1 and CDR2 from the germline V gene are SGHRS and YFSETQ. V shed 4 bases and J shed 4 bases, with 12 bases lying between them. The CDR3 spans 13 residues. Full variable domain (rest looked up from reference TRBV5-1 and TRBJ2-7): KAGVTQTPRYLIKTRGQQVTLSCSPISGHRSVSWYQQTPGQGLQFLFEYFSETQRNKGNFPGRFSGRQFSNSRSEMNVSTLELGDSALYLCASSRPDRYEQYFGPGTRLTVT.

V and J are TRBV13 and TRBJ1-1; D call uncertain. CDR3 length equals 15 residues. The germline V and J ends were trimmed by 5 bases and 4 bases, with 17 bases remaining between them. Germline CDR1 and CDR2: PRHDT and FYEKMQ (reference sequence). CDR3 region: CASSTFRSLVTEAFF. The CDR3 nucleotides read TGTGCCAGCAGCACCTTTAGATCCCTGGTCACTGAAGCTTTCTTT.

The rearrangement joins TRBV27 to TRBJ2-7; maybe TRBD2 (7 bases). Germline lookup yields CDR1 MNHEY and CDR2 SMNVEV (reference sequence). The CDR3 spans 15 residues. Trimming took off 6 bases at V and 1 base at J, with 16 bases between the two ends. CDR3 sequence: CASSQRGGLSYEQYF. CDR3 nucleotide sequence: TGTGCCAGCAGCCAAAGGGGGGGCCTTTCCTACGAGCAGTACTTC.

This clone was detected a few times. The chain couples TRBV7-9 to TRBJ2-1; D remains unclear. Trimming removed 5 bases at V and 8 bases at J, with 13 bases between. The CDR3 contains 13 residues. Per germline, CDR1 SEHNR and CDR2 FQNEAQ (reference sequence). The CDR3 DNA follows: TGTGCCAGCAGCGCGTGGACCGTCCATGAGCAGTTCTTC. Translation: CASSAWTVHEQFF.

This clone was picked up one time. CDR3 DNA sequence: TGTGCCAGCAGCCTAGTATACCGGACAGTCCGGGGCTACACCTTC. This gives the protein CASSLVYRTVRGYTF. The chain uses TRBV7-9 and TRBJ1-2; weak D call: TRBD1 (6 bases). The CDR3 has 15 residues. V lost 5 bases and J 8 bases, leaving 21 bases between the germline ends. Germline loops: CDR1 SEHNR, CDR2 FQNEAQ (reference sequence).

The J gene is TRBJ2-7, the V gene TRBV11-2; 8 bases agree with TRBD1. The germline gives CDR1 SGHAT, CDR2 FQNNGV. This CDR3 spans 16 amino acids. The junction had 11 bases not matched to a gene; V was cut back by 5 bases and J by 2 bases. The DNA of the CDR3 is TGTGCCAGCAGCCACCCTCCGGACAGGGCCCCCTACGAGCAGTACTTC. It encodes CASSHPPDRAPYEQYF.

The rearrangement uses TRBV13 and TRBJ1-2; TRBD1 is a possible D gene (5 bases). From germline, CDR1 is PRHDT and CDR2 FYEKMQ (reference sequence). V lost 5 bases and J lost 2, with 15 bases in between. The CDR3 is 15 residues long. The CDR3 bases are TGTGCCAGCAGCCGAGGCCGGGGACGAAACTATGGCTACACCTTC. Its protein is CASSRGRGRNYGYTF.

This chain links TRBV7-9 with TRBJ2-2; D gene unclear. The CDR3 contains 13 residues. Germline CDR1 reads SEHNR; CDR2 reads FQNEAQ (reference sequence). V lost 5 bases and J lost 9, with 13 bases in between. The CDR3 reads CASSPEIYWELFF. CDR3 nucleotides: TGTGCCAGCAGCCCAGAGATCTATTGGGAGCTGTTTTTT.

The rearrangement links TRBV5-1 to TRBJ1-1; D unresolved. The CDR3 covers 14 residues. Trimming cost V 1 base and J 6 bases, with 13 bases left between them. The germline V gene has CDR1 SGHRS and CDR2 YFSETQ. DNA of the CDR3: TGCGCCAGCAGCTTGTCCAAAGGGTGGGCTGAAGCTTTCTTT. Protein sequence: CASSLSKGWAEAFF.

This clone turned up a few times. The rearrangement uses TRBV4-3 and TRBJ2-7, with D hard to call. CDR3 size: 15 residues. Trimming cost V 0 bases and J 1 base, with 10 bases left between them. CDR1 and CDR2 from the germline V gene are LGHNA and YSLEER. The CDR3 sequence is CASSQDNTASYEQYF. CDR3 nucleotide sequence: TGCGCCAGCAGCCAAGATAACACAGCATCCTACGAGCAGTACTTC.

V usage is TRBV7-6 and J usage is TRBJ2-1; 14 nucleotides line up with TRBD2. The CDR3 has 17 amino acids. Germline V gene data show CDR1 as SGHVS and CDR2 as FNYEAQ. V lost 5 bases to trimming and J lost 7 bases; unmatched junction nucleotides: 10. This CDR3 reads CASSPLKGLAGVNEQFF. The CDR3 bases are TGTGCCAGCAGCCCGCTAAAGGGACTAGCGGGAGTAAATGAGCAGTTCTTC.

The chain links TRBV14 to TRBJ1-4; D gene unclear. The germline CDR1 and CDR2 sequences are SGHDN and FVKESK. The CDR3 consists of 15 residues. Trimming shortened V by 1 base and J by 13 bases, and 19 bases separated the two germline ends. DNA for the CDR3: TGTGCCAGCAGCCAAGTTGGCGGGAGAGGAGATTTACTGTTTTTT. Its protein is CASSQVGGRGDLLFF.